This T cell receptor beta chain was sequenced during a study of early T cells in non-severe SARS-CoV-2 infection. Looking at the study overall: The study sequenced bulk RNA from unsorted whole blood, with chains unpaired.

Attachment of unique molecular identifiers to individual cDNA molecules was performed. In TCRdb, the 5' RACE reads were re-called with MiXCR into one record per CDR3 protein. The sample includes about 92,000 distinct CDR3 sequences, less than 15% seen only once; the top ten take roughly 6%. This clonotype was seen only a few times. The antigen is unknown. Findings of the study overall: Clonotype matching in VDJdb favored anti-spike CD8 responses and did not capture private and CD4 specificities.

This CDR3 is built from 18 residues. V gave up 3 bases and J gave up 4 bases, with 22 bases separating them. Germline V lookup: CDR1 LGHNT, CDR2 FRNRAP. The TCR sequence derives from an adult who was a healthcare worker with PCR-confirmed SARS-CoV-2 infection or an uninfected control (not recorded which). Sequencing used whole blood. This rearrangement joins TRBV12-5 to TRBJ2-1; D may be TRBD1 or TRBD2 (6 bases each). The CDR3 coding sequence is TGTGCTAGTGGTTTTCAAGCCACGGGGGCCCCCATATACAATGAGCAGTTCTTC. It codes for CASGFQATGAPIYNEQFF.